This T cell receptor (beta chain) originates from a study of blood T cell repertoires in COVID-19. Study information: Sources were T cells, B-cell-depleted T cells, or PBMCs; the material itself was cDNA or gDNA.

The V and J ends lost 4 bases and 3 bases respectively, with 9 bases between them. Germline V gene sequence: CDR1 SGHTA, CDR2 FQGNSA. The CDR3 extends over 13 amino acids. Method: immunoSEQ multiplex PCR; TCRdb's copy keeps in-frame clones and lacks some. The sample yields 200,000 to 250,000 clones, 80% to 90% seen once. Input material: peripheral blood. This sequence originates from a woman aged 50 to 60 with active or convalescent COVID-19. The chain recombines TRBV7-2 with TRBJ1-1, with D maybe TRBD1 (5 bases). The CDR3 coding sequence is TGTGCCAGCAGCTCCAACAGGTACACTGAAGCTTTCTTT. As protein: CASSSNRYTEAFF.